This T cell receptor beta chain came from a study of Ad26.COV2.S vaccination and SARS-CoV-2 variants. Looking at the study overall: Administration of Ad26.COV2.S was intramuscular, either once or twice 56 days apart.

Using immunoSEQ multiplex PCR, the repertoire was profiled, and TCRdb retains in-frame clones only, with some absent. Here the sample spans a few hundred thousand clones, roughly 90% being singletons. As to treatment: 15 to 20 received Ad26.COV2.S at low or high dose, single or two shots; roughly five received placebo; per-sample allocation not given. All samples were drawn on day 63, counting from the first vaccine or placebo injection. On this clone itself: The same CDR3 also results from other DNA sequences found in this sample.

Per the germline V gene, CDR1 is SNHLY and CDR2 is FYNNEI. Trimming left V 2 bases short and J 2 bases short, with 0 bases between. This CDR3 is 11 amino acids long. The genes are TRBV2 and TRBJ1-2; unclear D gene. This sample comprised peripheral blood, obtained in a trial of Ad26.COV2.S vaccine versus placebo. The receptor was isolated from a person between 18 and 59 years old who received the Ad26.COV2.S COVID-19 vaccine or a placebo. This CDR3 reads CASSENYGYTF. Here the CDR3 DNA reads TGTGCCAGCAGTGAAAACTATGGCTACACCTTC.